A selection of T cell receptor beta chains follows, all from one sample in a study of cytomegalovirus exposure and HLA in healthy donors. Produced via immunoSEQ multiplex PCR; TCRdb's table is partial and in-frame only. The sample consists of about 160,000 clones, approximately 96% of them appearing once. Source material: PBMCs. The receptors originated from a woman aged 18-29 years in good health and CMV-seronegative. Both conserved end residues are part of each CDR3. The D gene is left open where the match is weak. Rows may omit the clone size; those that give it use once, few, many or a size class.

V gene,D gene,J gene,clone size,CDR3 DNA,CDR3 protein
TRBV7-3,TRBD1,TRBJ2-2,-,TGTGCCAGCAGCCCAGGGGGCGAATCCGGGGAGCTGTTTTTT,CASSPGGESGELFF
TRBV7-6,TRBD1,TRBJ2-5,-,TGTGCCAGCAGCTTGGGGACAGGGGGCTTGGAGACCCAGTACTTC,CASSLGTGGLETQYF
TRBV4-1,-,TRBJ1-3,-,TGCGCCAGCAGCCAAGCTAGGTGGGACACCATATATTTT,CASSQARWDTIYF
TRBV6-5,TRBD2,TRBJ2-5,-,TGTGCCAGCAGGCACCCTTGGGGGGGGGAGACCCAGTACTTC,CASRHPWGGETQYF
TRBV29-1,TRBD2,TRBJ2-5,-,TGCAGCGTTGACCAACAACTAGCGGGGTATGCTCAGACCCAGTACTTC,CSVDQQLAGYAQTQYF
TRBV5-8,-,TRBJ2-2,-,TGTGCCAGCAGCTTACGACCGGGCACCGGGGAGCTGTTTTTT,CASSLRPGTGELFF
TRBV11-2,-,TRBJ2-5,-,TGTGCCAGCAGTGAGCGCCCAGGGGTTTGGTACTTC,CASSERPGVWYF
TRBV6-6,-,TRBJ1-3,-,TGTGCCAGCAGTTACCCCAGGGGCTCTGGAAACACCATATATTTT,CASSYPRGSGNTIYF
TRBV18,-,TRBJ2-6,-,TGTGCCAGCTCACCTCTCGGGGCCAACGTCCTGACTTTC,CASSPLGANVLTF
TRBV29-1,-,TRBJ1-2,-,TGCAGCGTTGAACTTCGCGGTGGCTACACCTTC,CSVELRGGYTF
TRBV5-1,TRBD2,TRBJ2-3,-,TGCGCCAGCAGACCGGGCGGGGGGAGCACAGATACGCAGTATTTT,CASRPGGGSTDTQYF
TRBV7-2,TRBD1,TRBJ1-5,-,TGTGCCAGCAGCCTTGGACAGGGCAATCAGCCCCAGCATTTT,CASSLGQGNQPQHF
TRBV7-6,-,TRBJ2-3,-,TGTGCCAGCAGCTTAACAGCGGAGGAGTTCTCAGATACGCAGTATTTT,CASSLTAEEFSDTQYF
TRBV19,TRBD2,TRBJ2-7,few,TGTGCCAGTAGTACACTAGCGGGGGCTGAGCAGTACTTC,CASSTLAGAEQYF
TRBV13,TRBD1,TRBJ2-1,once,TGTGCCAGCAGCTTCAAAAGCGGACAGGGGGAAGATGAGCAGTTCTTC,CASSFKSGQGEDEQFF
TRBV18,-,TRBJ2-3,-,TGTGCCAGCTCACCGACAATCATTCCAGGGCATACAGATACGCAGTATTTT,CASSPTIIPGHTDTQYF
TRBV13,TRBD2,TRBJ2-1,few,TGTGCCAGCAGTTACGGGACTAGCGGGTACAATGAGCAGTTCTTC,CASSYGTSGYNEQFF
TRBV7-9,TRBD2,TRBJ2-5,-,TGTGCCAGCAGCGAGGGACTAGCGGGGCGTAAGACCCAGTACTTC,CASSEGLAGRKTQYF
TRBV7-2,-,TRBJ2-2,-,TGTGCCAGCAGCCCTAAGAACACCGGGGAGCTGTTTTTT,CASSPKNTGELFF
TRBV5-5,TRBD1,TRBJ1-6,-,TGTGCCAGCAGCCGGGGACAGGGGTTTAATTCACCCCTCCACTTT,CASSRGQGFNSPLHF
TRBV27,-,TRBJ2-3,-,TGTGCCAGCAGTTTATCCCCGTCTAGCACAGATACGCAGTATTTT,CASSLSPSSTDTQYF
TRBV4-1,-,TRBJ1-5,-,TGCGCCAGCAGCCAAGATCGGAGTAATTATCAGCCCCAGCATTTT,CASSQDRSNYQPQHF
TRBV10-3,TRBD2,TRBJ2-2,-,TGTGCCATCAGGGGGGAGACTAGCGGGGGGAACACCGGGGAGCTGTTTTTT,CAIRGETSGGNTGELFF
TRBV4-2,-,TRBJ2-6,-,TGTGCCAGCAGCCAAGAGGCACACTCTGGGGCCAACGTCCTGACTTTC,CASSQEAHSGANVLTF
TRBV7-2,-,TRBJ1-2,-,TGTGCCAGCAGCTTATACAGGGCGGAGGACTTAGGCTACACCTTC,CASSLYRAEDLGYTF
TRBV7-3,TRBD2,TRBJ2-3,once,TGTGCCAGCAGCGTCGCCCCGGGACTAGCGACAGATACGCAGTATTTT,CASSVAPGLATDTQYF
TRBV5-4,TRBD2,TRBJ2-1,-,TGTGCCAGCAGCTTGAGAGGGCCCGGACTAGACAATGAGCAGTTCTTC,CASSLRGPGLDNEQFF
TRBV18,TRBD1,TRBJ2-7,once,TGTGCCAGCTCGCACGGACAGGGCTACGAGCAGTACTTC,CASSHGQGYEQYF
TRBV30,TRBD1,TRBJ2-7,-,TGTGCCTGGAGCGGACAGGGATCTTACAGCGAGCAGTACTTC,CAWSGQGSYSEQYF
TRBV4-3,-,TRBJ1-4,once,TGCGCCAGCAGCCAAGATGCAGGGGTTGCGTTTGGGACTAATGAAAAACTGTTTTTT,CASSQDAGVAFGTNEKLFF
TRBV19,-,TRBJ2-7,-,TGTGCCAGTAGTGGGCTCGGGGGACTTTCCTACGAGCAGTACTTC,CASSGLGGLSYEQYF
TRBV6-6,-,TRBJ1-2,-,TGTGCCAGCAGTTACGAGGCGACGGGCTATGGCTACACCTTC,CASSYEATGYGYTF
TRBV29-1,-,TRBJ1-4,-,TGCAGCGCTGGCTTGGGCGCGGGGAATGAAAAACTGTTTTTT,CSAGLGAGNEKLFF
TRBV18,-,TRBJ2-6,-,TGTGCCAGCTCACCAGGACAGCGCCCCTTGTCGAGTGGGGCCAACGTCCTGACTTTC,CASSPGQRPLSSGANVLTF
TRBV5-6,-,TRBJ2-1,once,TGTGCCAGCAGCCCGAGGTCCTACTACAATGAGCAGTTCTTC,CASSPRSYYNEQFF
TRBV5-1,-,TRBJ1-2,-,TGCGCCAGCAGCTCGGGGGACGCTCTCTATGGCTACACCTTC,CASSSGDALYGYTF
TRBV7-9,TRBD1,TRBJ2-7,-,TGTGCCAGCAGCTTATGGACAGGGGGCGTCGACGAGCAGTACTTC,CASSLWTGGVDEQYF
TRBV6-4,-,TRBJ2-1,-,TGTGCCAGCAGTGTTCGCAGTGGAGGGTCCTACAATGAGCAGTTCTTC,CASSVRSGGSYNEQFF
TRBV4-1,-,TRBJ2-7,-,TGCGCCAGCAGCCAAGCTTACAGGGAAACCTACGAGCAGTACTTC,CASSQAYRETYEQYF
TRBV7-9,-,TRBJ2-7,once,TGTGCCAGCAGCGCAGAACAGAGCTACGAGCAGTACTTC,CASSAEQSYEQYF
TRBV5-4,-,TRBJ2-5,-,TGTGCCAGCAGCTTTTTCGGCGGGGAGGAGACCCAGTACTTC,CASSFFGGEETQYF
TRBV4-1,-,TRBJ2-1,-,TGCGCCAGCAGCCAAGTTCCGGGGGAGAAAAAGTTCTTC,CASSQVPGEKKFF
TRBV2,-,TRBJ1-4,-,TGTGCCAGCAGAACCAGGGCTAGTGGTGAAAAACTGTTTTTT,CASRTRASGEKLFF
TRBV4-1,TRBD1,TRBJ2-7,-,TGCGCCAGCAGCCAACAAGACAGGGGCTACGAGCAGTACTTC,CASSQQDRGYEQYF
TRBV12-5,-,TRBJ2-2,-,TGTGCTAGTGGTTTGTCCGGTGGCAGGCTATTCCGCGGGGAGCTGTTTTTT,CASGLSGGRLFRGELFF
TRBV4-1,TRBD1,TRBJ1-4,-,TGCGCCAGCAGCCCTAGCGGGACAGCAAATGAAAAACTGTTTTTT,CASSPSGTANEKLFF